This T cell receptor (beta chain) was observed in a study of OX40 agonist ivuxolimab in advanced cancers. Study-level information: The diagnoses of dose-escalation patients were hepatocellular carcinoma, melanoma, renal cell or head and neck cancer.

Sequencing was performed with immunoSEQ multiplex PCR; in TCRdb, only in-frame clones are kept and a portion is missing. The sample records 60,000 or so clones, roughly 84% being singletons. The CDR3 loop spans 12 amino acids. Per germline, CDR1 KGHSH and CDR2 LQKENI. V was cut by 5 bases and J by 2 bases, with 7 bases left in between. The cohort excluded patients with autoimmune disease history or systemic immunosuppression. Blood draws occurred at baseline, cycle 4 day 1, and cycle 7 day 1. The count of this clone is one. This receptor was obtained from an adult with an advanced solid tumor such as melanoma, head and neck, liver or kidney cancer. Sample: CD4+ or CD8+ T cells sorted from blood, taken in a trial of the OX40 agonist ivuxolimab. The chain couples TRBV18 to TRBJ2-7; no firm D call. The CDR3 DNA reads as TGTGCCAGCTCATCAGTAGCCTACGAGCAGTACTTC. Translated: CASSSVAYEQYF.